This entry lists 32 T cell receptor beta chains sequenced from one sample in a study of T cell changes during pregnancy in multiple sclerosis. Sequencing was performed with immunoSEQ multiplex PCR; in TCRdb, only in-frame clones are kept and a portion is missing. The data show approximately 80,000 clones, with roughly nine tenths seen just once and around 3.4% held by the top ten. This specimen consisted of PBMCs, obtained in the first trimester of pregnancy. These receptors were obtained from a female donor in good health, serving as a control in a pregnancy study. Some clones in this sample may be carry-over from other donors' samples.

V gene TRBV28 combines with J gene TRBJ2-2; 7 nucleotides line up with TRBD2. CDR3 size: 14 residues. With 7 bases clipped from V and 0 bases from J, the junction kept 2 bases outside the gene matches. The germline V gene encodes CDR1 MDHEN and CDR2 SYDVKM. This CDR3 is CASKTSANTGELFF. The CDR3 region has the DNA TGTGCCAGCAAAACTAGCGCGAACACCGGGGAGCTGTTTTTT.

J is TRBJ1-2 and V is TRBV30; D not resolved. Trimming left V 2 bases short and J 3 bases short, with 4 bases between. Germline loops: CDR1 GTSNPN, CDR2 SVGIG (reference sequence). The CDR3 runs to 11 residues. The CDR3 DNA reads as TGTGCCTGGAGTCGTGACTATGGCTACACCTTC. As protein: CAWSRDYGYTF.

This clone was detected only once. The V and J genes are TRBV7-2 and TRBJ2-3; no firm D call. Deletions cut 6 bases from V and 0 bases from J, with 4 bases between. The CDR3 extends over 12 amino acids. Germline loops: CDR1 SGHTA, CDR2 FQGNSA. This chain's CDR3 is CASRYSTDTQYF. CDR3 nucleotides: TGTGCCAGCAGATATAGCACAGATACGCAGTATTTT.

The V call is TRBV15, the J call TRBJ2-2, with D possibly matching TRBD2 (6 bases). CDR3 length: 15 amino acids. V was shortened by 1 base and J by 2 bases, with 8 bases between the two germline ends. Germline CDR1 and CDR2: LNHNV and YYDKDF (reference sequence). CDR3 sequence (DNA): TGTGCCACCAGCAGAGCGGCGGGAAACACCGGGGAGCTGTTTTTT. Translated: CATSRAAGNTGELFF.

This chain links TRBV4-1 with TRBJ2-3; 14 positions agree with TRBD2. V lost 1 base to trimming and J lost 2 bases; unmatched junction nucleotides: 5. The CDR3 totals 18 residues. Germline V gene data show CDR1 as MGHRA and CDR2 as YSYEKL. The CDR3 nucleotides are TGCGCCAGCAGCCAAGTTTGGACTAGCGGGGGGCACACAGATACGCAGTATTTT. Translation gives CASSQVWTSGGHTDTQYF.

The chain joins TRBV30 to TRBJ2-7; 7 bases agree with TRBD2. The germline V gene has CDR1 GTSNPN and CDR2 SVGIG (reference sequence). CDR3 size: 13 residues. Losses at the gene ends were 0 bases for V and 2 bases for J; bases not matched to a gene: 1. The CDR3 sequence: CAWSVLAAYEQYF. The DNA of the CDR3 is TGTGCCTGGAGTGTTCTAGCGGCCTACGAGCAGTACTTC.

Concerning this clone itself: In the same sample, other DNA sequences code for this CDR3. The chain links TRBV6-1 to TRBJ2-1; D perhaps matches TRBD2 (7 bases). Germline-derived CDR1 and CDR2 are MNHNS and SASEGT. Trimming removed 0 bases from V and 5 bases from J, with 8 bases in between. CDR3 length: 14 amino acids. CDR3 DNA sequence: TGTGCCAGCAGTGAAGCGGGGGGGCACAATGAGCAGTTCTTC. It specifies CASSEAGGHNEQFF.

This clone was observed a handful of times. The rearrangement joins TRBV9 to TRBJ2-1; D ambiguous. The CDR3 consists of 14 residues. Germline V lookup: CDR1 SGDLS, CDR2 YYNGEE. The V and J ends lost 0 bases and 1 base respectively, with 5 bases between them. CDR3 loop: CASSVDQSYNEQFF. DNA for the CDR3: TGTGCCAGCAGCGTAGACCAGTCCTACAATGAGCAGTTCTTC.

V and J are TRBV6-5 and TRBJ2-1; the match to TRBD1 covers 9 bases. The CDR3 length is 15 residues. Germline CDR1 reads MNHEY; CDR2 reads SVGAGI. V shed 6 bases and J 2 bases; nucleotides not matched to a gene: 5. CDR3 nucleotide sequence: TGTGCCAGCAGCCACGACAGGGGGGCCTACAATGAGCAGTTCTTC. Translated, it gives CASSHDRGAYNEQFF.

V and J are TRBV15 and TRBJ2-2; no clear D gene. The germline gives CDR1 LNHNV, CDR2 YYDKDF (reference sequence). V was pared by 5 bases and J by 7 bases, with 17 bases between. There are 15 residues in the CDR3. CDR3 in DNA: TGTGCCACCAGCTACGATACCGTGAGATTCGGGGAGCTGTTTTTT. Protein sequence: CATSYDTVRFGELFF.

This sequence joins TRBV9 and TRBJ2-5; maybe TRBD2 (6 bases). Trimming pared 4 bases from V and 1 base from J, leaving 14 bases between. CDR1 SGDLS and CDR2 YYNGEE come from the germline V gene. This CDR3 is 15 amino acids long. The CDR3 loop is CASSQVGGGQETQYF. Written as DNA, the CDR3 is TGTGCCAGCAGCCAAGTGGGAGGAGGCCAAGAGACCCAGTACTTC.

This chain links TRBV7-6 with TRBJ1-4, with TRBD1 matching 8 bases. V dropped 5 bases and J dropped 8; count of bases not matched to a gene: 10. Germline V gene data show CDR1 as SGHVS and CDR2 as FNYEAQ. The CDR3 extends over 15 amino acids. Here the CDR3 DNA reads TGTGCCAGCAGCCCCCGGACAGGGACGTGGGAAAAACTGTTTTTT. Its protein is CASSPRTGTWEKLFF.

As DNA, the CDR3 is TGTGCCAGCAGTTTATGGAGGGAGACCCAGTACTTC. It codes for CASSLWRETQYF. The rearrangement uses TRBV27 and TRBJ2-5; perhaps TRBD2 as D (5 bases). From germline, CDR1 is MNHEY and CDR2 SMNVEV (reference sequence). V lost 1 base and J lost 5, with 5 bases in between. This CDR3 has 12 residues.

The chain joins TRBV9 to TRBJ2-7, with 11 nucleotides matching TRBD2. CDR3 length: 14 residues. The trim removed 5 bases at V and 7 bases at J, leaving 8 bases unmatched. Germline CDR1 and CDR2: SGDLS and YYNGEE. CDR3 sequence (DNA): TGTGCCAGCAGTGGGCTAGCGGGAGGAGGTGAGCAGTACTTC. Protein product: CASSGLAGGGEQYF.

The genes are TRBV5-4 and TRBJ1-4; a possible D gene is TRBD1 (6 bases). V was cut by 5 bases and J by 10 bases, with 18 bases left in between. CDR3 length: 14 residues. CDR1 is SGHNT and CDR2 is YYREEE in the germline V gene (reference sequence). CDR3 sequence (DNA): TGTGCCAGCAGTTTAACCAGGGGTGGTGGAAAACTGTTTTTT. Protein product: CASSLTRGGGKLFF.

The chain joins TRBV6-5 to TRBJ1-5, with 10 bases that match TRBD1. Unmatched junction bases numbered 6, after V lost 6 bases and J lost 7 bases. CDR1 MNHEY and CDR2 SVGAGI come from the germline V gene. The CDR3 length is 14 residues. CDR3 protein: CASRPTGGRQPQHF. The CDR3, as DNA: TGTGCCAGCAGGCCGACAGGGGGCCGACAGCCCCAGCATTTT.

CDR3 bases: TGTGCCAGCAGCTTAGGGGGACAGCTGTACTATGGCTACACCTTC. Protein sequence: CASSLGGQLYYGYTF. V gene TRBV13 combines with J gene TRBJ1-2; TRBD1 aligns across 7 bases. This CDR3 has 15 residues. Germline CDR1 and CDR2: PRHDT and FYEKMQ (reference sequence). V was clipped by 0 bases and J by 3 bases; unmatched bases: 4.

By sample fraction, this clone is medium-sized. The identical CDR3 is also encoded by other nucleotide sequences in the sample. The chain is built from TRBV19 and TRBJ1-2; D not certain. The CDR3 sequence is 12 residues long. The ends were cut back, 5 bases at V and 3 bases at J, with 7 bases in the middle. Germline V gene sequence: CDR1 LNHDA, CDR2 SQIVND (reference sequence). The CDR3 loop is CASSLAYYGYTF. The CDR3 DNA follows: TGTGCCAGTAGTTTAGCTTACTATGGCTACACCTTC.

The chain joins TRBV7-9 to TRBJ2-6; tentative D call: TRBD1 (6 bases). This CDR3 is 19 amino acids long. V lost 5 bases and J lost 2, with 22 bases in between. Germline loops: CDR1 SEHNR, CDR2 FQNEAQ (reference sequence). The CDR3: CASSHRVADRLTGANVLTF. DNA for the CDR3: TGTGCCAGCAGCCACAGGGTGGCAGACAGGCTCACTGGGGCCAACGTCCTGACTTTC.

The chain links TRBV5-4 to TRBJ2-1; D possibly corresponds to TRBD1 (5 bases). Trimming shortened V by 0 bases and J by 7 bases, and 11 bases separated the two germline ends. Per germline, CDR1 SGHNT and CDR2 YYREEE (reference sequence). The CDR3 has 14 amino acids. The CDR3 loop is CASSLAREPNEQFF. Here the CDR3 DNA reads TGTGCCAGCAGCTTGGCCAGGGAACCTAATGAGCAGTTCTTC.

The genes are TRBV11-2 and TRBJ2-3; 12 bases are a match to TRBD2. The CDR3 covers 17 residues. Germline CDR1 SGHAT, CDR2 FQNNGV. Losses at the gene ends were 1 base for V and 2 bases for J; bases not matched to a gene: 4. This CDR3 is CASSLGTSGVYTDTQYF. In DNA, the CDR3 is TGTGCCAGCAGCTTAGGGACTAGCGGGGTTTACACAGATACGCAGTATTTT. Supplemented by reference TRBV11-2 and TRBJ2-3, the full variable domain reads EAGVAQSPRYKIIEKRQSVAFWCNPISGHATLYWYQQILGQGPKLLIQFQNNGVVDDSQLPKDRFSAERLKGVDSTLKIQPAKLEDSAVYLCASSLGTSGVYTDTQYFGPGTRLTVL.

This chain connects TRBV7-9 to TRBJ1-2, with TRBD1 matching over 8 bases. V lost 5 bases to trimming and J lost 4 bases; unmatched junction nucleotides: 9. This CDR3 is built from 15 residues. Germline-derived CDR1 and CDR2 are SEHNR and FQNEAQ (reference sequence). CDR3 sequence (DNA): TGTGCCAGCAGCCCCACGGAGACAGGGGCCTATGGCTACACCTTC. It yields the protein CASSPTETGAYGYTF.

The chain has TRBV15 and TRBJ2-7, with 14 positions matching TRBD2. With 5 bases clipped from V and 0 bases from J, the junction kept 6 bases outside the gene matches. The CDR3 runs to 17 residues. CDR1 and CDR2 from the germline V gene are LNHNV and YYDKDF (reference sequence). The CDR3 nucleotides are TGTGCCACCAGCCCCGGGACTAGCGGGGGAAGCTCCTACGAGCAGTACTTC. Encoded protein: CATSPGTSGGSSYEQYF.

The chain joins TRBV7-2 to TRBJ1-6; 7 bases are a match to TRBD1. V trimming: 0 bases; J trimming: 9 bases; junction bases outside the gene matches: 11. The CDR3 runs 17 residues. Per germline, CDR1 SGHTA and CDR2 FQGNSA. The CDR3 reads CASSLAPGQEVGSPLHF. CDR3 bases: TGTGCCAGCAGCTTAGCACCCGGACAGGAGGTTGGTTCACCCCTCCACTTT.

This clone was detected only a few times. The chain combines TRBV19 with TRBJ1-5; the match to TRBD1 covers 9 bases. The CDR3 length is 15 residues. Germline-derived CDR1 and CDR2 are LNHDA and SQIVND (reference sequence). J was trimmed by 6 bases and V by 9 bases; bases with no gene match: 12. The CDR3 sequence: CASNAATGGGQPQHF. Written as DNA, the CDR3 is TGTGCCAGCAACGCCGCGACAGGGGGGGGTCAGCCCCAGCATTTT.

The V and J genes are TRBV5-1 and TRBJ2-5, with D tentatively TRBD2 (5 bases). The germline V gene encodes CDR1 SGHRS and CDR2 YFSETQ. Trimming left V 5 bases short and J 1 base short, with 12 bases between. The CDR3 sequence is 14 residues long. This CDR3 is CASRATGIQETQYF. Written as DNA, the CDR3 is TGCGCCAGCAGGGCTACCGGGATCCAAGAGACCCAGTACTTC.

V gene TRBV2 combines with J gene TRBJ1-4; D not resolved. The CDR3 extends over 13 amino acids. The germline V gene has CDR1 SNHLY and CDR2 FYNNEI. The V gene lost 3 bases and the J gene lost 8 bases, with 10 bases spanning the gap. The CDR3: CASSEHPGEKLFF. For the CDR3, the DNA is TGTGCCAGCAGTGAGCACCCGGGGGAAAAACTGTTTTTT.

V gene TRBV5-1 combines with J gene TRBJ2-1; 7 bases map to TRBD2. The germline V gene has CDR1 SGHRS and CDR2 YFSETQ. This CDR3 region has 19 residues. Trimming removed 2 bases from V and 7 bases from J; junction bases left unmatched: 21. The CDR3 here is CASSFAGHVRRESPNEQFF. CDR3 in DNA: TGCGCCAGCAGCTTCGCAGGGCACGTACGGCGGGAGTCCCCTAATGAGCAGTTCTTC.

V usage is TRBV6-5 and J usage is TRBJ2-7, with D possibly matching TRBD1 (5 bases). Germline CDR1 and CDR2: MNHEY and SVGAGI. The CDR3 is made up of 13 amino acids. Between the trimmed V and J ends, which lost 5 bases and 3 bases, there was a span of 11 bases. CDR3 region: CASSRQGNYEQYF. The CDR3 DNA reads as TGTGCCAGCAGTCGCCAGGGAAACTACGAGCAGTACTTC.

J is TRBJ1-2 and V is TRBV11-2, with 9 bases that match TRBD1. The CDR3 runs to 14 residues. The V gene's germline CDR1 is SGHAT and CDR2 FQNNGV. The ends lost 6 bases at V and 7 bases at J; junction bases unmatched: 9. The CDR3 is CASRSPGQGVGYTF. The CDR3, as DNA: TGTGCCAGCAGGTCTCCGGGACAGGGCGTTGGCTACACCTTC.

The chain joins TRBV6-1 to TRBJ2-3; D is uncertain. V was clipped by 4 bases and J by 6 bases, with 8 bases between them. The CDR3 consists of 12 residues. Germline CDR1 reads MNHNS; CDR2 reads SASEGT. The CDR3 coding sequence is TGTGCCAGCAGTGTCTCCGGGGATACGCAGTATTTT. Protein sequence: CASSVSGDTQYF.

The CDR3 DNA reads as TGTGCCATCAGTGTGGGACAGCACCACGAGCAGTACTTC. Its translation is CAISVGQHHEQYF. The chain joins TRBV10-3 to TRBJ2-7; 7 positions agree with TRBD1. This CDR3 spans 13 amino acids. CDR1 and CDR2 from the germline V gene are ENHRY and SYGVKD. V dropped 4 bases and J dropped 5; count of bases not matched to a gene: 5.